The present T cell receptor (beta chain) was sequenced within a study of blood T cell repertoires in COVID-19. Study-level background: The United States, Italy and Spain were the sources of the acute and convalescent COVID-19 samples. T cells, B-cell-depleted T cells, or PBMCs provided the cDNA or gDNA that served as material.

Trimming removed 3 bases from V and 0 bases from J; junction bases left unmatched: 1. The CDR3 extends over 15 amino acids. Germline CDR1 SEHNR, CDR2 FQNEAQ (reference sequence). The method was immunoSEQ multiplex PCR; TCRdb's version includes in-frame clones alone and lacks a portion of them. The data hold some 150,000 clones, with 78% observed a single time. The V gene is TRBV7-9, the J gene TRBJ1-4; 7 bases are a match to TRBD1. Input material: peripheral blood. The clonotype originates from a woman of 80 years or more with acute or convalescent COVID-19. The CDR3 is CASSFGTATNEKLFF. CDR3 coding DNA: TGTGCCAGCAGCTTCGGGACAGCAACTAATGAAAAACTGTTTTTT.